Listed here are 24 T cell receptor beta chains from one sample, sequenced in a study of PD-1 blockade in mismatch repair-deficient tumors. Sequenced by immunoSEQ multiplex PCR; TCRdb stores in-frame clones only, minus some. The sample yields approximately 130,000 clones, roughly 86% seen once. Sequencing was performed on peripheral blood, taken 44 weeks after starting pembrolizumab. The receptors shown here come from an adult with mismatch repair-deficient cancer.

The chain is built from TRBV19 and TRBJ2-3; D may match TRBD1 or TRBD2 (5 bases each). CDR1 LNHDA and CDR2 SQIVND come from the germline V gene (reference sequence). The CDR3 is 16 amino acids. Trimming removed 7 bases from V and 4 bases from J, with 21 bases in between. The CDR3 DNA reads as TGTGCCAGTACCGATCGAGGGACCGAAGGGTCAGATACGCAGTATTTT. As protein: CASTDRGTEGSDTQYF.

The chain is built from TRBV27 and TRBJ1-2; unclear D gene. V was cut by 0 bases and J by 3 bases, with 14 bases left in between. Germline lookup yields CDR1 MNHEY and CDR2 SMNVEV (reference sequence). This CDR3 comprises 16 residues. The CDR3 DNA sequence: TGTGCCAGCAGTTTATCGCCTGAGCAGAGGGACTATGGCTACACCTTC. Translation gives CASSLSPEQRDYGYTF.

This chain's CDR3 is CASSRGTDKRTQYF. The CDR3 region has the DNA TGTGCCAGCTCACGTGGGACAGACAAGAGAACCCAGTACTTC. This sequence joins TRBV18 and TRBJ2-5; TRBD1 matches 7 bases. In germline, CDR1 is KGHSH, CDR2 LQKENI. After removal of 4 bases from V and 8 bases from J, the junction contained 10 bases not matched to a gene. CDR3 size: 14 residues. The whole variable domain, filled in from reference TRBV18 and TRBJ2-5, reads NAGVMQNPRHLVRRRGQEARLRCSPMKGHSHVYWYRQLPEEGLKFMVYLQKENIIDESGMPKERFSAEFPKEGPSILRIQQVVRGDSAAYFCASSRGTDKRTQYFGPGTRLLVL.

This clone appeared a single time. The genes are TRBV7-9 and TRBJ2-2; D not certain. CDR3 size: 15 residues. Per the germline V gene, CDR1 is SEHNR and CDR2 is FQNEAQ (reference sequence). The V and J ends lost 4 bases and 7 bases respectively, with 16 bases between them. The DNA of the CDR3 is TGTGCCAGCAGCTATAATCCTCGGCCGGACGGGGAGCTGTTTTTT. This codes for CASSYNPRPDGELFF.

A single count supports this clone. V is TRBV7-9 and J is TRBJ2-5, with 7 nucleotides matching TRBD1. Per the germline V gene, CDR1 is SEHNR and CDR2 is FQNEAQ (reference sequence). The trim removed 1 base at V and 3 bases at J, leaving 2 bases unmatched. CDR3 length equals 14 residues. The CDR3 sequence is CASSLVQGEETQYF. CDR3 in DNA: TGTGCCAGCAGCTTAGTTCAGGGGGAAGAGACCCAGTACTTC.

V is TRBV5-4 and J is TRBJ2-1; the D gene is possibly TRBD2 (7 bases). V was trimmed by 4 bases and J by 0 bases, leaving 11 bases between them. Germline V CDR1 and CDR2: SGHNT, YYREEE (reference sequence). This CDR3 contains 15 residues. The CDR3 DNA sequence: TGTGCCAGCAGCCGGGCGGGGGCCTCCTACAATGAGCAGTTCTTC. Amino acids: CASSRAGASYNEQFF.

Here the CDR3 reads CASSLYPPWGLHYEQYF. The CDR3 nucleotides are TGTGCCAGCAGTTTATACCCCCCTTGGGGACTCCACTACGAGCAGTACTTC. This sequence joins TRBV27 and TRBJ2-7; D perhaps matches TRBD2 (6 bases). The CDR3 runs 17 residues. Trimming left V 1 base short and J 3 bases short, with 19 bases between. In germline, CDR1 is MNHEY, CDR2 SMNVEV (reference sequence).

The chain recombines TRBV7-6 with TRBJ2-1; D is perhaps TRBD1 or TRBD2 (5 bases each). Germline values: CDR1 SGHVS, CDR2 FNYEAQ. The ends were cut back, 8 bases at V and 4 bases at J, with 24 bases in the middle. CDR3 length: 17 residues. CDR3: CASGKEGTEGRYNEQFF. CDR3 in DNA: TGTGCCAGCGGAAAAGAAGGGACCGAGGGAAGGTACAATGAGCAGTTCTTC.

This clone occurred once. V usage is TRBV6-1 and J usage is TRBJ2-7; 14 bases are shared with TRBD2. Germline V CDR1 and CDR2: MNHNS, SASEGT. The V gene end was trimmed by 7 bases and the J gene end by 7 bases; junction bases not matched to a gene: 6. This CDR3 region has 14 residues. CDR3 sequence: CASNPGLAGVEQYF. The CDR3 DNA reads as TGTGCCAGCAATCCGGGACTAGCGGGAGTAGAGCAGTACTTC.

The chain links TRBV7-3 to TRBJ1-2; weak D call: TRBD1 (5 bases). The CDR3 extends over 13 amino acids. V was cut by 5 bases and J by 6 bases, with 13 bases left in between. CDR1 and CDR2 from the germline V gene are SGHTA and FQGTGA. This CDR3 is CASSKDRYNGYTF. The CDR3 DNA follows: TGTGCCAGCAGCAAAGACAGATACAATGGCTACACCTTC.

The chain couples TRBV28 to TRBJ2-3, with TRBD2 identical over 7 bases. V was clipped by 5 bases and J by 3 bases; unmatched bases: 8. Looked up from germline, CDR1 is MDHEN and CDR2 is SYDVKM. The CDR3 has 15 residues. CDR3 protein: CASSPGGSRTDTQYF. The CDR3 nucleotides read TGTGCCAGCAGTCCCGGCGGGAGTAGAACAGATACGCAGTATTTT.

This clone was seen only once. The chain links TRBV4-2 to TRBJ2-7; 9 bases fit TRBD1. Germline CDR1 LGHNA, CDR2 YNFKEQ. After removal of 4 bases from V and 1 base from J, the junction contained 5 bases not matched to a gene. CDR3 size: 15 residues. Here the CDR3 reads CASSPGTGRSYEQYF. The CDR3 DNA follows: TGTGCCAGCAGCCCCGGGACAGGGAGGTCCTACGAGCAGTACTTC.

The chain carries TRBV14 and TRBJ1-5, with D unclear. Trimming stripped 5 bases from V and 2 bases from J, with 7 bases between. The length of the CDR3 is 13 residues. Germline-derived CDR1 and CDR2 are SGHDN and FVKESK. This CDR3 reads CASSRTGNQPQHF. For the CDR3, the DNA is TGTGCCAGCAGCAGGACCGGCAATCAGCCCCAGCATTTT.

The V and J genes are TRBV7-2 and TRBJ2-7; D is unclear. V dropped 2 bases and J dropped 2 bases, with 19 bases sitting between them. The germline CDR1 and CDR2 sequences are SGHTA and FQGNSA. This CDR3 is built from 17 residues. The CDR3 region is CASSLFSPPRPPYEQYF. CDR3 in DNA: TGTGCCAGCAGCTTATTCAGCCCCCCTAGGCCCCCCTACGAGCAGTACTTC.

The rearrangement joins TRBV11-3 to TRBJ2-3, with a possible D match to TRBD2 (6 bases). The CDR3 has 17 amino acids. With 3 bases removed from V and 2 bases from J, the gap between germline ends came to 18 bases. CDR1 is SGHNT and CDR2 is YENEEA in the germline V gene. CDR3 residues: CASSFPIRERATDTQYF. Written as DNA, the CDR3 is TGTGCCAGCAGCTTCCCAATTCGGGAGCGGGCCACAGATACGCAGTATTTT. Combining the CDR3 with reference TRBV11-3 and TRBJ2-3 gives the whole variable domain EAGVVQSPRYKIIEKKQPVAFWCNPISGHNTLYWYLQNLGQGPELLIRYENEEAVDDSQLPKDRFSAERLKGVDSTLKIQPAELGDSAVYLCASSFPIRERATDTQYFGPGTRLTVL.

The V and J genes are TRBV5-5 and TRBJ2-7; D call uncertain. Trimming removed 4 bases at V and 0 bases at J, with 23 bases between. Germline V gene sequence: CDR1 SGHKS, CDR2 YYEKEE (reference sequence). The CDR3 spans 18 residues. The CDR3 DNA sequence: TGTGCCAGCAGCCCACTCGCTTGGCGGAAGTTTAGCTCCTACGAGCAGTACTTC. Translation gives CASSPLAWRKFSSYEQYF.

The gene calls are TRBV9 and TRBJ2-7; 9 nucleotides line up with TRBD1. Germline CDR1 is SGDLS and CDR2 is YYNGEE. The CDR3 is 15 residues long. V gave up 2 bases and J gave up 2 bases; unmatched junction bases: 5. CDR3 protein: CASSVGDRETYEQYF. The CDR3 nucleotides are TGTGCCAGCAGCGTGGGGGACAGGGAAACCTACGAGCAGTACTTC.

This chain joins TRBV29-1 and TRBJ2-1; D call uncertain. Trimming pared 0 bases from V and 0 bases from J, leaving 12 bases between. Per germline, CDR1 SQVTM and CDR2 ANQGSEA. The CDR3 extends over 16 amino acids. The DNA for the CDR3 is TGCAGCGTTGAAGATCGCGCGGAGAGCTCCTACAATGAGCAGTTCTTC. Amino acid sequence: CSVEDRAESSYNEQFF.

This clone was detected a few times. The chain couples TRBV28 to TRBJ1-2; D is unclear. The CDR3 sequence is 12 residues long. V was cut by 5 bases and J by 4 bases, with 8 bases left in between. CDR1 is MDHEN, CDR2 SYDVKM, per germline. The CDR3 loop is CASSGRAYGYTF. CDR3 in DNA: TGTGCCAGCAGTGGACGTGCCTATGGCTACACCTTC.

V gene TRBV11-2 combines with J gene TRBJ2-1; D is possibly TRBD2 (6 bases). V gave up 0 bases and J gave up 0 bases, with 9 bases separating them. Germline loops: CDR1 SGHAT, CDR2 FQNNGV. The CDR3 consists of 16 residues. The CDR3 DNA follows: TGTGCCAGCAGCTTAGATCTCGGGAGCTCCTACAATGAGCAGTTCTTC. Residues: CASSLDLGSSYNEQFF.

The chain has TRBV5-4 and TRBJ2-1; 8 bases align to TRBD2. Germline lookup yields CDR1 SGHNT and CDR2 YYREEE (reference sequence). CDR3 length: 15 amino acids. The V and J ends lost 6 bases and 5 bases, in that order; junction bases with no gene match: 10. Here the CDR3 reads CASKRGGRGDNEQFF. As DNA, the CDR3 is TGTGCCAGCAAACGGGGGGGCAGGGGCGACAATGAGCAGTTCTTC.

This clone was detected a few times. The J gene is TRBJ1-2, the V gene TRBV19; no clear D gene. The CDR3 is 12 amino acids. Between the trimmed V and J ends, which lost 7 bases and 1 base, there was a span of 7 bases. CDR1 and CDR2 from the germline V gene are LNHDA and SQIVND (reference sequence). The CDR3 here is CASKGGNYGYTF. The CDR3 nucleotides read TGTGCCAGTAAGGGAGGTAACTATGGCTACACCTTC.

This clone was seen only once. The V and J genes are TRBV7-9 and TRBJ1-2, with a possible D match to TRBD1 (6 bases). Germline V CDR1 and CDR2: SEHNR, FQNEAQ (reference sequence). This CDR3 has 18 residues. Trimming pared 6 bases from V and 2 bases from J, leaving 25 bases between. As DNA, the CDR3 is TGTGCCAGCAGAATGGGGGCCTGGGCCGACAGAAGCAACTATGGCTACACCTTC. It yields the protein CASRMGAWADRSNYGYTF.

The chain joins TRBV5-6 to TRBJ2-1, with no clear D. From germline, CDR1 is SGHDT and CDR2 YYEEEE. The CDR3 covers 15 residues. The V and J ends lost 6 bases and 4 bases respectively, with 17 bases between them. The DNA of the CDR3 is TGTGCCAGCAACCCCCAGGCCAGTGCATACAATGAGCAGTTCTTC. Its protein product is CASNPQASAYNEQFF. The full variable domain, completed using reference TRBV5-6 and TRBJ2-1, is DAGVTQSPTHLIKTRGQQVTLRCSPKSGHDTVSWYQQALGQGPQFIFQYYEEEERQRGNFPDRFSGHQFPNYSSELNVNALLLGDSALYLCASNPQASAYNEQFFGPGTRLTVL.